A selection of T cell receptor beta chains follows, all from one sample in a study of cytomegalovirus exposure and HLA in healthy donors. The assay was immunoSEQ multiplex PCR, and TCRdb's table has in-frame clones only and misses some. The sample has about 200,000 clones; roughly four fifths are singletons. Sequenced sample: PBMCs. These receptors all come from a boy younger than 10 in good health and CMV-seronegative. Both conserved end residues are trimmed from each CDR3. The listing skips clone size in some rows; elsewhere it reads once, few, many or a size class.

J	V	size	CDR3
TRBJ2-5	TRBV6-5	NA	ASRPWGDSKETQY
TRBJ1-1	TRBV19	NA	ASSRDRGNTEAF
TRBJ1-1	TRBV5-6	few	ASSSPSVMNTEAF
NA	TRBV19	NA	ASSTPGQVYEQY
TRBJ1-4	TRBV5-4	NA	ATRGGAADEKLF
TRBJ1-1	TRBV5-6	NA	ASSEGGEAF
TRBJ2-3	TRBV18	few	ASSPGLAGGHGTDTQY
TRBJ2-1	TRBV7-3	NA	ASSLMGGGYNEQF
TRBJ2-7	TRBV5-1	NA	ASSLAGGSGYEQY
TRBJ2-5	TRBV7-2	NA	ASSLEWTQETQY
TRBJ2-5	TRBV25-1	few	ASSLAGGETQY
TRBJ2-2	TRBV5-6	NA	ASSPDRGLGGELF
TRBJ2-1	TRBV9	NA	ASSVRGYNEQF
TRBJ2-3	TRBV25-1	NA	ASSEAGFRTDTQY
TRBJ2-1	TRBV7-9	NA	ASSLDTGHNEQF
TRBJ1-1	TRBV6-1	NA	ASSEGAGAWGTEAF
TRBJ2-4	TRBV19	NA	ASSRGGGDQNIQY
TRBJ2-3	TRBV9	few	ASSFFPGTGPIDTQY
TRBJ1-5	TRBV2	NA	ASRTGITGNQPQH
TRBJ1-2	TRBV19	NA	ASSLRADSYT
TRBJ2-3	TRBV9	NA	ASSVAGGNTDTQY
TRBJ2-7	TRBV6-1	NA	ASSTTGLYEQY
TRBJ1-1	TRBV5-1	NA	ASSYQQGWATEAF
TRBJ1-2	TRBV30	few	AWNGGGYGYT
TRBJ2-5	TRBV5-6	NA	ASSPRANHLNQY
TRBJ2-5	TRBV7-2	NA	ASSWGLAGGQQETQY
TRBJ1-5	TRBV4-3	NA	ASSQGPGEPQH
TRBJ2-7	TRBV6-4	NA	ASGGLAGGHEQY
TRBJ1-6	TRBV6-5	NA	ASRPPGGRGSPLH
TRBJ2-3	TRBV6-5	NA	ASSYPAGELTDTQY
TRBJ1-2	TRBV4-3	NA	ASSQDREGRGYT
TRBJ2-5	TRBV21-1	NA	ASTESSGEETQY
TRBJ2-5	TRBV2	NA	ASTLGLAGDETQY
TRBJ1-1	TRBV23-1	NA	ANLPGAHLNTEAF
TRBJ2-7	TRBV9	once	ASSSGTAIYEQY
TRBJ2-7	TRBV29-1	NA	SVSRGLIYEQY
TRBJ2-7	TRBV5-8	NA	ASSLREIAREQY
TRBJ2-7	TRBV4-2	NA	ASSQDEGMGYEQY
TRBJ2-7	TRBV6-1	NA	ASSDRGGAREQY
TRBJ2-5	TRBV7-2	few	ASSLGQVQETQY
TRBJ2-7	TRBV18	NA	ASSNGQGSHEQY
TRBJ2-5	TRBV29-1	NA	SVEVRGQETQY
TRBJ2-1	TRBV19	NA	ASSIGWSSGGTYNEQF
TRBJ1-6	TRBV25-1	NA	ASGPAGGSPLH